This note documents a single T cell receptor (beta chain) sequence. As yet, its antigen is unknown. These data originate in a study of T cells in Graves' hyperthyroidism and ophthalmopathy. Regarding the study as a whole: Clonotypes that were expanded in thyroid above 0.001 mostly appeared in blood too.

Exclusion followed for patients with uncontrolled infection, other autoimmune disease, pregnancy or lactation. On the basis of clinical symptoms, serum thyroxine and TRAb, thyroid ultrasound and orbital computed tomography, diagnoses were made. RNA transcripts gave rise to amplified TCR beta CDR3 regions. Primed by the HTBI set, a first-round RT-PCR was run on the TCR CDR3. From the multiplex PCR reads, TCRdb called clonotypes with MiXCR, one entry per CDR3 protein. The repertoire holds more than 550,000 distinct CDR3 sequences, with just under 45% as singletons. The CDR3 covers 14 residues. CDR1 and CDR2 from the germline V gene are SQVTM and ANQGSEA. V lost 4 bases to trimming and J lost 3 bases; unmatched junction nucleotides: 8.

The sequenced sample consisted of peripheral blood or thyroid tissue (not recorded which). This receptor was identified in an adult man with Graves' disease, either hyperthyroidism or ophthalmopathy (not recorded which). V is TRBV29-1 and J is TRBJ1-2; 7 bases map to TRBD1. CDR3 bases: TGCAGCGTTGCTAGAGGGGGCAGTGACTATGGCTACACCTTC. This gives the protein CSVARGGSDYGYTF.